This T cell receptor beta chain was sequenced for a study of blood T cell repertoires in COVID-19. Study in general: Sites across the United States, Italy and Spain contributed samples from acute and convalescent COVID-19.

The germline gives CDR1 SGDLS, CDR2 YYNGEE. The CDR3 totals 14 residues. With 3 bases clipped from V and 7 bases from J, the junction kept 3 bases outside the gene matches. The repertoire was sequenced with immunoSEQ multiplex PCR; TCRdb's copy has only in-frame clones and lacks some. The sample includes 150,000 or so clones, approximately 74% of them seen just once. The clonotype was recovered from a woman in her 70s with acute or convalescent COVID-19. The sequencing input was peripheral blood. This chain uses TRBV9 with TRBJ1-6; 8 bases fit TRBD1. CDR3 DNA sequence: TGTGCCAGCAGCGACCGGACAGGGAATTCACCCCTCCACTTT. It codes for CASSDRTGNSPLHF.